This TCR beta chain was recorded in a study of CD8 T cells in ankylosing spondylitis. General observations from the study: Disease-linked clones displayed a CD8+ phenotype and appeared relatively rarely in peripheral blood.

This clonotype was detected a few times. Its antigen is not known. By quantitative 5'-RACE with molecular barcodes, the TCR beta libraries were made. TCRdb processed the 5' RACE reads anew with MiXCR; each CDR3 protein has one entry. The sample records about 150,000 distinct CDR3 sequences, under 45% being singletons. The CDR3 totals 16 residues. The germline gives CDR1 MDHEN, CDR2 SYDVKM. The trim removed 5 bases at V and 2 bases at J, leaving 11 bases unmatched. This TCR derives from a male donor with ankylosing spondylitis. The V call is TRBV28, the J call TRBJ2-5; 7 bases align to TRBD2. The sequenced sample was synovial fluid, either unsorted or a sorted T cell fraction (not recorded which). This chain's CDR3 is CASSILPGLPQETQYF. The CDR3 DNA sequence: TGTGCCAGCAGTATACTCCCGGGACTACCTCAAGAGACCCAGTACTTC.